Given below is one T cell receptor (beta chain) in context. What it recognizes is unknown. Germline-derived CDR1 and CDR2 are SNHLY and FYNNEI. The CDR3 loop spans 11 amino acids. V was shortened by 6 bases and J by 13 bases, with 12 bases between the two germline ends. Separation from the roughly 690-subject first cohort characterized the approximately 130-subject validation cohort, to which the donors belonged. These data originate in a study of cytomegalovirus exposure and HLA in healthy donors. Study in general: The 95 to 150 validation repertoires, a later analysis reported, used the same platform as the approximately 670 first-cohort repertoires. Findings and caveats of the study: A list of approximately 160 TCR beta chains associated with cytomegalovirus was given. In the 95 to 150 validation repertoires, a later analysis found that first-cohort TCR clusters tended to co-occur.

The data were produced by immunoSEQ multiplex PCR, yet TCRdb's version contains in-frame clones alone and is incomplete. The data show 150,000 to 200,000 clones, 85% to 90% seen once. This chain connects TRBV2 to TRBJ1-4; maybe TRBD1 (6 bases). Material for sequencing was PBMCs. The clonotype was recovered from a young woman in good health and CMV-seronegative. The CDR3 loop reads CASRGTDRLFF. In nucleotides, the CDR3 is TGTGCCAGCAGGGGCACGGACAGACTGTTTTTT.